This T cell receptor beta chain was sequenced for a study of blood T cell repertoires in COVID-19. Study-level background: Nucleic acid was either cDNA or gDNA, and it came from T cells, B-cell-depleted T cells, or PBMCs.

CDR1 and CDR2 (germline): SGHAT, FQNNGV. The CDR3 contains 19 residues. With V trimmed by 5 bases and J by 1 base, 15 bases remained unmatched. The count of this clone is one. TCRdb's copy holds only in-frame clones and misses some; the assay was immunoSEQ multiplex PCR. The sample holds approximately 140,000 clones, 88% seen once. The rearrangement joins TRBV11-2 to TRBJ2-4; 9 bases are shared with TRBD2. The TCR was taken from a human donor with COVID-19, enrolled during active disease. The donor label of this sample is uncertain. The sample was peripheral blood. The CDR3 coding sequence is TGTGCCAGCAGCGATCTAGCGGGACCCGAACGGGGGGCCAAAAACATTCAGTACTTC. Protein product: CASSDLAGPERGAKNIQYF.